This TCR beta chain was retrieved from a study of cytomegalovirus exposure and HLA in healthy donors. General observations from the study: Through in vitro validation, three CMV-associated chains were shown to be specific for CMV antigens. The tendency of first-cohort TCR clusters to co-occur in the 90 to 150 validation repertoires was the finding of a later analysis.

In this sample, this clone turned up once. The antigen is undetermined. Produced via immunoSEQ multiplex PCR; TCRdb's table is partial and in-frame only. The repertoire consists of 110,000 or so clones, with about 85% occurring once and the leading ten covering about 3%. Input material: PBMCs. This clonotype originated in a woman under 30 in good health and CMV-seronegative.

CDR3 coding DNA: TGTGCCAGCGGCCTGACAGGTTATACTGAAAAACTGTTTTTT. It is translated as CASGLTGYTEKLFF. The chain carries TRBV28 and TRBJ1-4; perhaps TRBD1 as D (6 bases). Germline loops: CDR1 MDHEN, CDR2 SYDVKM. This CDR3 comprises 14 residues. Trimming stripped 8 bases from V and 7 bases from J, with 17 bases between.